The 29 T cell receptor beta chains listed next were all sequenced from one sample in a study of cytomegalovirus exposure and HLA in healthy donors. PCR involved 60 Vbeta and 13 Jbeta primers. Using immunoSEQ multiplex PCR, the repertoire was profiled, and TCRdb retains in-frame clones only, with some absent. The table lists over 130,000 clones, more than 75% of them singletons, with 2% to 3% in the top ten. Sample: PBMCs. All receptors derive from a man in his fifties or sixties in good health and CMV-seronegative.

This clone was detected only a few times. The J gene is TRBJ2-1, the V gene TRBV7-9, with 9 bases aligning to TRBD2. The CDR3 is 16 residues long. J lost 10 bases, V lost 7 bases, and 17 bases had no gene match. Germline loops: CDR1 SEHNR, CDR2 FQNEAQ (reference sequence). The CDR3, as DNA: TGTGCCAGCAACCTTCTAGCGGGATACCAGGGAGGCGAGCAGTTCTTC. Amino acids: CASNLLAGYQGGEQFF.

This clone was found a few times. The V call is TRBV11-2, the J call TRBJ1-2, with a tentative D call TRBD1 (5 bases). From germline, CDR1 is SGHAT and CDR2 FQNNGV. CDR3 size: 15 residues. V lost 5 bases, J lost 3 bases, and 16 bases lay in between. CDR3 amino acids: CASSQKWEGYYGYTF. CDR3 in DNA: TGTGCCAGCAGCCAAAAGTGGGAGGGGTACTATGGCTACACCTTC.

This clone was picked up a small number of times. The chain uses TRBV9 and TRBJ1-3; the match to TRBD1 covers 7 bases. Germline loops: CDR1 SGDLS, CDR2 YYNGEE. The ends lost 2 bases at V and 8 bases at J; junction bases unmatched: 7. The CDR3 length is 14 residues. CDR3 nucleotide sequence: TGTGCCAGCAGCGTCTTAAACAGGGGAGACACCATATATTTT. Protein product: CASSVLNRGDTIYF.

This rearrangement joins TRBV7-2 to TRBJ2-5; 9 bases match TRBD2. Germline V gene data show CDR1 as SGHTA and CDR2 as FQGNSA. V lost 2 bases, J lost 2 bases, and 12 bases stayed unmatched. The CDR3 sequence is 18 residues long. CDR3: CASSLQGTSRSYQETQYF. CDR3 nucleotides: TGTGCCAGCAGCTTACAGGGGACTAGCAGGAGTTATCAAGAGACCCAGTACTTC.

This clone has just a few counts. The chain carries TRBV7-2 and TRBJ2-5; the D gene is possibly TRBD2 (5 bases). The DNA matches TRBJ2-7 better at its end, which makes the J call doubtful. Germline CDR1 SGHTA, CDR2 FQGNSA. The CDR3 has 13 amino acids. CDR3 protein: CASSSRTYYEQYF. The CDR3 DNA follows: TGTGCCAGCAGCTCCCGGACTTACTACGAGCAGTACTTC.

The chain joins TRBV25-1 to TRBJ1-4; 10 bases line up with TRBD1. With V trimmed by 10 bases and J by 6 bases, 5 bases remained unmatched. The germline gives CDR1 MGHDK, CDR2 SYGVNS. This CDR3 is 13 amino acids long. CDR3 nucleotides: TGTGCCACCTCCGGGACAGGGGATGAAAAACTGTTTTTT. This sequence encodes CATSGTGDEKLFF.

The chain employs TRBV5-1 and TRBJ2-3, with TRBD2 matching 12 bases. This CDR3 is built from 17 residues. Germline assignment: CDR1 SGHRS and CDR2 YFSETQ. With 4 bases clipped from V and 2 bases from J, the junction kept 8 bases outside the gene matches. The CDR3: CASSPLTSGGLTDTQYF. For the CDR3, the DNA is TGCGCCAGCAGCCCACTGACTAGCGGGGGTCTCACAGATACGCAGTATTTT. The full variable domain, rest sourced from reference TRBV5-1 and TRBJ2-3, is KAGVTQTPRYLIKTRGQQVTLSCSPISGHRSVSWYQQTPGQGLQFLFEYFSETQRNKGNFPGRFSGRQFSNSRSEMNVSTLELGDSALYLCASSPLTSGGLTDTQYFGPGTRLTVL.

The chain couples TRBV2 to TRBJ2-6, with D unresolved. This CDR3 region has 14 residues. CDR1 and CDR2 (germline): SNHLY, FYNNEI. Trimming cost V 5 bases and J 0 bases, with 5 bases left between them. CDR3 protein: CASSYSSGANVLTF. In nucleotides, the CDR3 is TGTGCCAGCAGTTACAGCTCTGGGGCCAACGTCCTGACTTTC.

The V gene is TRBV5-6, the J gene TRBJ2-5; TRBD1 agrees at 11 bases. Losses at the gene ends were 2 bases for V and 4 bases for J; bases not matched to a gene: 4. Germline lookup yields CDR1 SGHDT and CDR2 YYEEEE. The CDR3 covers 15 residues. The CDR3 DNA reads as TGTGCCAGCAGCTTAGGGGACAGGGGGTCAGAGACCCAGTACTTC. Protein product: CASSLGDRGSETQYF.

The chain combines TRBV7-2 with TRBJ1-4; D not resolved. The V gene's germline CDR1 is SGHTA and CDR2 FQGNSA. CDR3 length equals 16 residues. Trimming removed 0 bases from V and 6 bases from J, with 14 bases in between. The chain's CDR3 is CASSLAAGVGDEKLFF. CDR3 in DNA: TGTGCCAGCAGCTTAGCGGCTGGCGTGGGAGATGAAAAACTGTTTTTT.

The rearrangement uses TRBV5-3 and TRBJ1-1; no clear D gene. TRBV5-3 is classed as an ORF, of uncertain function. The CDR3 covers 12 residues. Trimming stripped 4 bases from V and 11 bases from J, with 15 bases between. The CDR3 loop is CARSQPPHSAFF. The CDR3 DNA reads as TGTGCCAGAAGCCAACCCCCCCATAGCGCTTTCTTT.

The chain carries TRBV12-5 and TRBJ1-1; D unclear. Per the germline V gene, CDR1 is LGHNT and CDR2 is FRNRAP. This CDR3 spans 13 amino acids. V was clipped by 6 bases and J by 2 bases, with 10 bases between them. The CDR3 DNA is TGTGCTAGTGGCCTTCTCGGTAACACTGAAGCTTTCTTT. It codes for CASGLLGNTEAFF.

CDR3 DNA: TGTGCCAGCAGCGTTTCTGAGACCCAGTACTTC. It yields the protein CASSVSETQYF. V gene TRBV7-2 combines with J gene TRBJ2-5; unclear D gene. Deletions cut 5 bases from V and 5 bases from J, with 6 bases between. The CDR3 has 11 amino acids. Germline V gene lookup returns CDR1 SGHTA and CDR2 FQGNSA. The full variable domain, completed using reference TRBV7-2 and TRBJ2-5, is GAGVSQSPSNKVTEKGKDVELRCDPISGHTALYWYRQSLGQGLEFLIYFQGNSAPDKSGLPSDRFSAERTGGSVSTLTIQRTQQEDSAVYLCASSVSETQYFGPGTRLLVL.

The genes are TRBV2 and TRBJ2-5; D unclear. CDR1 and CDR2 (germline): SNHLY, FYNNEI. V was pared by 7 bases and J by 5 bases, with 5 bases between. The CDR3 is 10 amino acids. CDR3 amino acids: CASTSETQYF. CDR3 DNA sequence: TGTGCCAGCACGAGCGAGACCCAGTACTTC.

This clone was counted a single time. CDR3 sequence reads: CASSPQQGQETQYF. The DNA for the CDR3 is TGTGCCAGCAGCCCTCAACAGGGCCAAGAGACCCAGTACTTC. The genes are TRBV7-2 and TRBJ2-5, with D possibly being TRBD1 (6 bases). The CDR3 extends over 14 amino acids. The germline V gene encodes CDR1 SGHTA and CDR2 FQGNSA. The V end was cut by 5 bases, the J end by 1 base, with 11 bases between.

The chain carries TRBV5-4 and TRBJ1-1, with a weak D call TRBD1 (6 bases). The V and J ends lost 5 bases and 0 bases respectively, with 17 bases between them. CDR1 and CDR2 (germline): SGHNT, YYREEE (reference sequence). CDR3 length: 16 amino acids. CDR3 residues: CASSSGQGILNTEAFF. The CDR3 DNA is TGTGCCAGCAGTTCAGGTCAGGGGATCTTGAACACTGAAGCTTTCTTT.

The chain is built from TRBV27 and TRBJ1-3; D not resolved. Trimming removed 5 bases at V and 4 bases at J, with 9 bases between. The CDR3 runs to 13 residues. Germline V lookup: CDR1 MNHEY, CDR2 SMNVEV (reference sequence). The CDR3 is CASSPSGGNTIYF. CDR3 in DNA: TGTGCCAGCAGTCCGTCGGGGGGAAACACCATATATTTT.

The chain uses TRBV5-1 and TRBJ2-1, with 11 positions matching TRBD1. CDR1 is SGHRS, CDR2 YFSETQ, per germline. The CDR3 extends over 15 amino acids. The trim removed 3 bases at V and 7 bases at J, leaving 6 bases unmatched. The CDR3 protein is CASSSDRGLGNEQFF. The CDR3 DNA reads as TGCGCCAGCAGCTCGGACAGGGGGCTTGGGAATGAGCAGTTCTTC. Full variable domain (outside the CDR3, taken from reference TRBV5-1 and TRBJ2-1): KAGVTQTPRYLIKTRGQQVTLSCSPISGHRSVSWYQQTPGQGLQFLFEYFSETQRNKGNFPGRFSGRQFSNSRSEMNVSTLELGDSALYLCASSSDRGLGNEQFFGPGTRLTVL.

The rearrangement links TRBV25-1 to TRBJ1-4; 10 positions agree with TRBD1. V shed 3 bases and J 7 bases; nucleotides not matched to a gene: 8. Germline V lookup: CDR1 MGHDK, CDR2 SYGVNS. The CDR3 consists of 16 residues. The CDR3 is CASSDPIRDRGEKLFF. In nucleotides, the CDR3 is TGTGCCAGCAGTGATCCTATCCGGGACAGGGGTGAAAAACTGTTTTTT.

CDR3 in DNA: TGTGCCAGCAGCTTGGGACAGCGGTCCTACGAGCAGTACTTC. It yields the protein CASSLGQRSYEQYF. The gene calls are TRBV7-2 and TRBJ2-7, with TRBD1 identical over 7 bases. The germline gives CDR1 SGHTA, CDR2 FQGNSA. V lost 3 bases to trimming and J lost 1 base; unmatched junction nucleotides: 3. This CDR3 contains 14 residues.

About this clone: Other nucleotide sequences in the sample specify the same CDR3. The rearrangement uses TRBV6-5 and TRBJ1-1, with D possibly TRBD1 on 6 matching bases. The CDR3 spans 12 residues. The V and J ends lost 5 bases and 3 bases respectively, with 7 bases between them. The germline V gene encodes CDR1 MNHEY and CDR2 SVGAGI. This CDR3 reads CASSHRDTEAFF. CDR3 coding DNA: TGTGCCAGCAGTCACAGGGACACTGAAGCTTTCTTT.

Worth noting for this clone: The sample carries other DNA sequences with the same CDR3. The chain recombines TRBV11-2 with TRBJ1-4; D is unresolved. Deletions cut 3 bases from V and 0 bases from J, with 8 bases between. From germline, CDR1 is SGHAT and CDR2 FQNNGV. This CDR3 has 15 amino acids. The CDR3 loop is CASSLGGSTNEKLFF. DNA of the CDR3: TGTGCCAGCAGCTTGGGAGGGTCAACTAATGAAAAACTGTTTTTT.

This chain uses TRBV6-5 with TRBJ2-7; 13 nucleotides match TRBD2. The CDR3 sequence is 15 residues long. Germline CDR1 is MNHEY and CDR2 is SVGAGI. V was pared by 3 bases and J by 6 bases, with 5 bases of the junction left unmatched. The CDR3 reads CASSYTSGRAGEQYF. The CDR3 DNA reads as TGTGCCAGCAGTTATACTAGCGGGAGGGCGGGCGAGCAGTACTTC.

V usage is TRBV5-1 and J usage is TRBJ2-1; tentative D call: TRBD1 (6 bases). Germline V CDR1 and CDR2: SGHRS, YFSETQ. This CDR3 is built from 14 residues. Trimming pared 1 base from V and 6 bases from J, leaving 11 bases between. The chain's CDR3 is CASSLHRDANEQFF. CDR3 bases: TGCGCCAGCAGCTTGCACAGGGACGCCAATGAGCAGTTCTTC.

V and J are TRBV2 and TRBJ1-1; a possible D gene is TRBD1 (6 bases). Germline-derived CDR1 and CDR2 are SNHLY and FYNNEI. V shed 4 bases and J shed 7 bases, with 13 bases lying between them. The CDR3 loop spans 13 amino acids. CDR3 bases: TGTGCCAGCAGTGTCACGCAGGGGAGTGAAGCTTTCTTT. Protein sequence: CASSVTQGSEAFF.

The J gene is TRBJ2-3, the V gene TRBV19; D possibly corresponds to TRBD2 (6 bases). The V gene lost 5 bases and the J gene lost 5 bases, with 11 bases spanning the gap. CDR1 and CDR2 from the germline V gene are LNHDA and SQIVND (reference sequence). The CDR3 is 13 residues long. In DNA, the CDR3 is TGTGCCAGTAGTCGGAGGGCACAAGATACGCAGTATTTT. It is translated as CASSRRAQDTQYF.

The chain links TRBV27 to TRBJ2-3, with unresolved D. This CDR3 comprises 14 residues. Deletions cut 2 bases from V and 0 bases from J, with 6 bases between. CDR1 and CDR2 (germline): MNHEY, SMNVEV (reference sequence). CDR3 loop: CASSLERSTDTQYF. In nucleotides, the CDR3 is TGTGCCAGCAGTTTAGAGAGGAGCACAGATACGCAGTATTTT.

The V call is TRBV7-9, the J call TRBJ2-7; D is perhaps TRBD2 (5 bases). The V and J ends lost 4 bases and 3 bases respectively, with 13 bases between them. Germline-derived CDR1 and CDR2 are SEHNR and FQNEAQ (reference sequence). The CDR3 runs 14 residues. CDR3 residues: CASSSTGLGYEQYF. The CDR3 nucleotides read TGTGCCAGCAGCTCCACGGGGTTAGGCTACGAGCAGTACTTC.

This chain connects TRBV5-1 to TRBJ2-3; 9 bases agree with TRBD2. Looked up from germline, CDR1 is SGHRS and CDR2 is YFSETQ. The trim removed 2 bases at V and 2 bases at J, leaving 6 bases unmatched. The CDR3 runs to 16 residues. The CDR3 region has the DNA TGCGCCAGCAGCTTAGAAGCGGGGGGAACCACAGATACGCAGTATTTT. Its protein is CASSLEAGGTTDTQYF. Drawing the rest from reference TRBV5-1 and TRBJ2-3, the complete variable domain is KAGVTQTPRYLIKTRGQQVTLSCSPISGHRSVSWYQQTPGQGLQFLFEYFSETQRNKGNFPGRFSGRQFSNSRSEMNVSTLELGDSALYLCASSLEAGGTTDTQYFGPGTRLTVL.